The entry that follows covers one T cell receptor beta chain sequence. Its target is unknown. The source of the sample is a study of blood T cells in healthy people across ages. General study results and limits: When one million T cells were used, diversity estimates were thought to be underestimates. Significant beta diversity loss was already apparent by age approximately 37, declining roughly linearly.

Primed by a sample-barcoded 5' primer and a J-beta primer mix, a second PCR proceeded for roughly 7 to 12 cycles. Each cDNA molecule received a tag from a template-switch adaptor that had 12 random nucleotides. One entry per CDR3 protein results from TCRdb running MiXCR on the 5' RACE reads. The sample consists of about 1.6 million distinct CDR3 sequences, around 35% of them appearing once. This sequence was found in a woman aged 25 to 39 in good health. The sequencing input was blood.

In DNA, the CDR3 is TGTGCCAGCAGCCAAGTCCCCGCAGGGGGGGAGGCCTACGAGCAGTACTTC. Amino acid sequence: CASSQVPAGGEAYEQYF. This chain joins TRBV14 and TRBJ2-7; either TRBD1 or TRBD2 may fit D (7 bases each). Deletions cut 1 base from V and 2 bases from J, with 18 bases between. Germline V lookup: CDR1 SGHDN, CDR2 FVKESK. This CDR3 is 17 amino acids long.